The 3 T cell receptor beta chains in this list originate from one sample, sequenced in a study of CXCR3-negative and CXCR3-positive naive CD8 T cells. Study-level points and caveats: In CXCR3-positive naive cells, the TRB CDR3s were more hydrophobic than in CXCR3-negative naive cells.

Libraries of TRB cDNA were made by 5' RACE and carried UMIs. After re-calling the 5' RACE reads, TCRdb lists one entry per CDR3 protein, DNA absent. The table for this sample gives more than 75,000 distinct CDR3 sequences. These receptors are not linked to any known antigen. Sample: naive CXCR3+ CD8+ T cells from blood. Subset described: CD45RO-CCR7+CD27+CD95- naive CD8+ T cells expressing CXCR3 (TNR3+). All receptors come from a human donor in good health. Some clones in this sample may be carry-over from other donors' samples.

The V and J genes are TRBV29-1 and TRBJ2-1. The CDR3 extends over 14 amino acids. Germline V gene sequence: CDR1 SQVTM, CDR2 ANQGSEA. The CDR3 sequence is CSAVETNWYDEQFF.

This chain links TRBV5-1 with TRBJ1-5; the D call from TCRdb, TRBD1, cannot be confirmed without DNA. Germline loops: CDR1 SGHRS, CDR2 YFSETQ. The CDR3 length is 16 residues. CDR3 in amino acids: CASSLAGTRENQPQHF.

This rearrangement joins TRBV29-1 to TRBJ2-1; TCRdb names TRBD2, which stays unverified in the absence of DNA. This CDR3 is built from 14 residues. Germline-derived CDR1 and CDR2 are SQVTM and ANQGSEA. Here the CDR3 reads CSAPTSGRMDEQFF.